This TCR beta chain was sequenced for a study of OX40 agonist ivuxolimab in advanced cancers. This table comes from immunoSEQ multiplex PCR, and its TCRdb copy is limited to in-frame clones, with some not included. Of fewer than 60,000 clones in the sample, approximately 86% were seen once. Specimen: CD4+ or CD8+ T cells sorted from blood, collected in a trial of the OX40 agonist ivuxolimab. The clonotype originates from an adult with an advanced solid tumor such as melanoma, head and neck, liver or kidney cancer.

The CDR3 reads CASSFYRRDSPLHF. CDR3 coding DNA: TGTGCCAGCAGCTTTTACAGAAGGGACTCACCCCTCCACTTT. V and J are TRBV5-5 and TRBJ1-6, with D possibly being TRBD1 (5 bases). This CDR3 contains 14 residues. Germline CDR1 is SGHKS and CDR2 is YYEKEE (reference sequence). Trimming took off 2 bases at V and 10 bases at J, with 13 bases between the two ends.